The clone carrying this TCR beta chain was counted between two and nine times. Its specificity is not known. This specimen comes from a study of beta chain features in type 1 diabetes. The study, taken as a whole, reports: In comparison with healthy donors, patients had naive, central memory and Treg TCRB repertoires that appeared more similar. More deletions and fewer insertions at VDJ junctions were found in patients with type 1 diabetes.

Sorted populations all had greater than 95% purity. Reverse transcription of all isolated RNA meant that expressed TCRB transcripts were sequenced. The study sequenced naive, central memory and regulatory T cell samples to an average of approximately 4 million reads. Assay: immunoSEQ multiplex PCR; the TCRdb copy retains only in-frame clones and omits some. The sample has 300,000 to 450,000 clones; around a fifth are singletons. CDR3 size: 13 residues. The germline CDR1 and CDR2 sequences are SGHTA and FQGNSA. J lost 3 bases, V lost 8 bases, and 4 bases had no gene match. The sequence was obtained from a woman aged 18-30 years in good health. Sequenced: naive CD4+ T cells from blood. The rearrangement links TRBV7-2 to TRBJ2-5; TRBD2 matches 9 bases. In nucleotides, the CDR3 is TGTGCCAGCGGCGGGGGGGCGAAAGAGACCCAGTACTTC. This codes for CASGGGAKETQYF.